This TCR beta chain was found in a study of blood T cells in healthy people across ages (dated by TCRdb to between 2014 and 2017). Describing the broader study: Template switching captured roughly one uniquely barcoded TCR beta cDNA molecule per two T cells in model experiments. Using deep sequencing normalized with unique cDNA molecular identifiers, the study measured how TCR beta repertoire diversity changes with age. Donors were grouped into four age groups: young (average 16 years), middle-aged (around 39), aged (around 56) and long-lived (just over 80). To avoid experimental bias, donors of different ages were distributed randomly across sequencing lanes. The study analyzed two additional independent replicas of 1 million unique cDNA reads from the same blood draw for two donors, one aged 18 to 30 and one aged 80 or older.

Overall study outcomes, separate from this receptor: Bulk unsorted PBMC profiling prevented conclusive comparison of naive and antigen-experienced compartments. Compared with the aged group, the long-lived group had more naive CD4+ T cells, fewer expanded clones and increased TCR diversity, suggesting age selection. As age increased, observed TCR beta diversity per million T cells dropped in a roughly linear way, and a significant reduction was already evident by age around 41. Donor CMV infection status was unknown, potentially confounding age-related changes in expanded clonotypes. Estimates of total diversity from one million sequenced T cells were regarded as lower bounds and underestimates. There was a strong correlation between observed TCR beta diversity and the percentage of naive T cells measured by flow cytometry.

Trimming at the junction amounts to 3 bases on V and 10 bases on J, and the germline ends lie 19 bases apart. Inclusive of the bounding cysteine and phenylalanine, the CDR3 is 15 residues long. The DNA shown is the 45-base CDR3, in frame from base 1. According to the germline V gene (reference sequence), CDR1 reads DFQATT and CDR2 reads SNEGSKA. Donors were around 37 systemically healthy Caucasian individuals from Russia aged roughly 6 to 90 years. Each donor gave about 9.7 milliliters of peripheral blood, drawn into EDTA-treated Vacutainer tubes. Ficoll-Paque density-gradient centrifugation was used to isolate PBMCs, with at least 6.5 million per sample. Total RNA, at least 5 micrograms per sample, was extracted from PBMCs with Trizol reagent. For every donor, an aliquot of PBMCs went through flow cytometry to measure the percentages of naive CD45RAhigh/CD27high T cells. To prepare the library, 5' RACE was applied. Sequenced using an Illumina HiSeq 2500. A second PCR of about 6 to 12 cycles was run with a J-beta primer mix and a sample-barcoded 5' primer. A unique molecular identifier was introduced onto each TCR beta cDNA molecule by a template-switch 5' adaptor carrying 12 random nucleotides. Each sample yielded at least 3 million CDR3-containing paired-end reads. First-strand cDNA was synthesized from all RNA with the Mint cDNA synthesis kit, primed by a TRBC-specific oligonucleotide. Following uracil-DNA glycosylase treatment, all cDNA underwent a first 18-cycle PCR with the universal primers M1SS and BC2_uni_R. Processing in the source paper ran as follows. Each sample was normalized by randomly selecting 1 million high-quality reads, each carrying a distinct molecular identifier. Instead of being binned into consensus sequences, reads that shared molecular identifiers were thrown out. MiTCR, run with a Q25 quality threshold and the strictest error-elimination algorithm, handled CDR3 identification, clonotype clustering and error correction. A nonparametric unseen species model with Euler transformation was used to estimate a lower bound on total TCR beta diversity. TCRdb's own reprocessing of the public reads used fastp at Q25 and MiXCR and kept productive beta chains. Each CDR3 protein gets just one entry, which takes the most common genes and DNA from the rows behind it. For this entry, the V and J calls and clone size follow TCRdb and not the study's own pipeline. The sample records approximately 820,000 distinct CDR3 sequences, 40% to 50% of which are singletons. The top ten hold approximately 20% of the sample.

With respect to this clonotype: What antigen it recognizes has not been identified. No clone much larger than this one lies a single base away; base qualities are absent.

This chain is built from TRBV20-1 and TRBJ1-6, with no reliable assignment of the D segment. The receptor's source is a man between 60 and 70 years old in good health. Specimen: blood. The DNA sequence reads TGCAGTGCTAGTAAGCGGGGAGCCCCGGGATCACCCCTCCACTTT. This encodes CSASKRGAPGSPLHF.